The rows below give T cell receptor beta chains drawn from one sample of a study of blood T cell repertoires in COVID-19. Some clones are missing from TCRdb's copy, which holds only in-frame ones; the method was immunoSEQ multiplex PCR. The table includes approximately 120,000 clones, 85% detected once. Sequenced sample: peripheral blood. The receptors shown here come from a man older than 75 with active or convalescent COVID-19. Both conserved end residues are part of each CDR3. The D gene is left open where the match is weak. Size values are once, few and many counts, or a class for expanded clones, and some rows have none.

TRBD2	-	TRBV5-1	TRBJ2-5	TGCGCCAGCAGCCATGTGGCGGGAGCAGTCGGGGAGACCCAGTACTTC	CASSHVAGAVGETQYF
-	once	TRBV6-5	TRBJ2-4	TGTGCCAGCAGCCACGGGGGGCCAAACATTCAGTACTTC	CASSHGGPNIQYF
-	-	TRBV19	TRBJ1-5	TGTGCCAGTAGTATACTACCGAAGCAGCCCCAGCATTTT	CASSILPKQPQHF
TRBD2	-	TRBV6-2/TRBV6-3	TRBJ2-7	TGTGCCAGCAGTCAGGGGACTAGAGAAATCTACGAGCAGTACTTC	CASSQGTREIYEQYF
TRBD1	-	TRBV10-3	TRBJ1-5	TGTGCCATCAGTGAGTATGGACAGGGGGCTCAGCCCCAGCATTTT	CAISEYGQGAQPQHF
TRBD2	-	TRBV28	TRBJ2-1	TGTGCCAGCAGCGGCGGGGGGTACAATGAGCAGTTCTTC	CASSGGGYNEQFF
-	-	TRBV21-1	TRBJ1-1	TGTGCCAGCTCGGAGGGCACTGAAGCTTTCTTT	CASSEGTEAFF
TRBD1	-	TRBV30	TRBJ1-4	TGTGCCTGGATGTCTTGGTCTGGGACAGCTAATGAAAAACTGTTTTTT	CAWMSWSGTANEKLFF
TRBD1	-	TRBV19	TRBJ1-5	TGTGCCAGTAGTACGACAGGACAGGGGGGAGGCAATCAGCCCCAGCATTTT	CASSTTGQGGGNQPQHF
TRBD2	-	TRBV12-3/TRBV12-4	TRBJ2-7	TGTGCCAGCAGCCAGACTAGCGGGAGGGTCTACTTC	CASSQTSGRVYF
TRBD1	once	TRBV7-2	TRBJ2-2	TGTGCCAGCAGCCCGGGGACAGGGATGGCCGGGGAGCTGTTTTTT	CASSPGTGMAGELFF
-	-	TRBV3-1/TRBV3-2	TRBJ2-1	TGTGCCAGCAGCCAAAGCCCAGGTCTAGGCGGGTTCCGCTCCTACAATGAGCAGTTCTTC	CASSQSPGLGGFRSYNEQFF
TRBD2	-	TRBV10-3	TRBJ2-3	TGTGCCATCAGTGAGGGTAGCGGGGCGACAGATACGCAGTATTTT	CAISEGSGATDTQYF
-	few	TRBV18	TRBJ1-3	TGTGCCAGCTCACCAAACGGGGCTGGAAACACCATATATTTT	CASSPNGAGNTIYF
-	-	TRBV5-4	TRBJ1-6	TGTGCCAGCCACGACAGTAGCAATTCACCCCTCCACTTT	CASHDSSNSPLHF
-	-	TRBV9	TRBJ2-7	TGTGCCAGCAGCGTAGAAGGGGGAAGCTCCTACGAGCAGTACTTC	CASSVEGGSSYEQYF
-	-	TRBV19	TRBJ1-2	TGTGCCAGTAGTATCCCCAGGGGCAGTAACTATGGCTACACCTTC	CASSIPRGSNYGYTF
TRBD1	-	TRBV6-1	TRBJ2-7	TGTGCCAGCAGTGAATGGGCGGGACAGGGGTTCTACGAGCAGTACTTC	CASSEWAGQGFYEQYF
-	-	TRBV28	TRBJ1-1	TGTGCCAGCAGTTTAAACAGGGTAGCTTTCTTT	CASSLNRVAFF
TRBD1	-	TRBV2	TRBJ2-7	TGTGCCAGCAGGACAACAGGGGCCTACGAGCAGTACTTC	CASRTTGAYEQYF
TRBD1	once	TRBV13	TRBJ2-1	TGTGCCAGCAGCTTAGGTACGACAGGGTGGGTTGAGCAGTTCTTC	CASSLGTTGWVEQFF
TRBD1	-	TRBV27	TRBJ1-2	TGTGCCAGCAGTTTAAGCGGGACAGGGACTGGGAATGGCTACACCTTC	CASSLSGTGTGNGYTF
TRBD1	-	TRBV3-1/TRBV3-2	TRBJ1-5	TGTGCCAGCAGCCAGGACAGGGGTCAGCCCCAGCATTTT	CASSQDRGQPQHF
-	-	TRBV12-2	TRBJ2-2	TGTGCAAGTCGCTTACCGCCAGGGGTCATTCCAGCCGGGGAGCTGTTTTTT	CASRLPPGVIPAGELFF
TRBD2	-	TRBV29-1	TRBJ2-1	TGCAGCGTTGATGTACAGGCCGGGACTAGCTCTAACACTGAGCAGTTCTTC	CSVDVQAGTSSNTEQFF
TRBD1	-	TRBV12-3/TRBV12-4	TRBJ2-1	TGTGCCACCCGACAGGGATACAATGAGCAGTTCTTC	CATRQGYNEQFF
TRBD2	-	TRBV10-3	TRBJ2-2	TGTGCCATCACCGAGGGACTAGCGGGAGGGGGGGAGCTGTTTTTT	CAITEGLAGGGELFF
-	-	TRBV5-1	TRBJ2-3	TGCGCCAGCAGCTTGGCAGGGGATACGCAGTATTTT	CASSLAGDTQYF
-	-	TRBV28	TRBJ1-1	TGTGCCAGCAGTAGAATCCGGGGGGGCAGGTGGACTGAAGCTTTCTTT	CASSRIRGGRWTEAFF
-	few	TRBV19	TRBJ1-1	TGTGCCAGTAATAGCAGGGCTCTGAACACTGAAGCTTTCTTT	CASNSRALNTEAFF
-	-	TRBV7-3	TRBJ2-2	TGTGCCAGCAGCTTAGACGGGGTGACCGGGGAGCTGTTTTTT	CASSLDGVTGELFF
-	-	TRBV11-3	TRBJ2-1	TGTGCCAGCAGCTTAGGGGCAGGGCTTATCAATGAGCAGTTCTTC	CASSLGAGLINEQFF
TRBD2	-	TRBV5-1	TRBJ2-5	TGCGCCCGCAGCTTGGGGGCGACTAGCGGGGGGTTTGAGACCCAGTACTTC	CARSLGATSGGFETQYF
TRBD2	-	TRBV6-6	TRBJ2-7	TGTGCCAGCAGCCGGGGCAGCGGGAGAGGCGAGCAGTACTTC	CASSRGSGRGEQYF
TRBD1	-	TRBV6-2/TRBV6-3	TRBJ1-1	TGTGCCAGCAGTTACCGGGGACAGGGAGGGACTGAAGCTTTCTTT	CASSYRGQGGTEAFF
-	-	TRBV3-1/TRBV3-2	TRBJ1-1	TGTGCCAGCAGCCAAGGGGAGGGGCGGACGCCCTTGAACACTGAAGCTTTCTTT	CASSQGEGRTPLNTEAFF
TRBD1	-	TRBV25-1	TRBJ2-5	TGTGCCAGCCAGACAGGGATGGGGGAGACCCAGTACTTC	CASQTGMGETQYF
TRBD1	once	TRBV5-1	TRBJ2-7	TGCGCCAGCAGCTTGGCCGGGACAGGGTTGGGGGAGCAGTACTTC	CASSLAGTGLGEQYF
TRBD1	-	TRBV27	TRBJ1-2	TGTGCCAGCAGTTTATCAGGACAGGGTAGGGGCTATGGCTACACCTTC	CASSLSGQGRGYGYTF
TRBD2	-	TRBV6-5	TRBJ2-2	TGTGCCAGTAGACTAGCGGGAAGGGTCGGGGAGCTGTTTTTT	CASRLAGRVGELFF
TRBD1	few	TRBV4-1	TRBJ2-3	TGCGCCAGCAGCCAAGGCGTGCTGACAGGGGTAAGGGGGACAGATACGCAGTATTTT	CASSQGVLTGVRGTDTQYF
-	-	TRBV7-9	TRBJ2-7	TGTGCCAGCAGCCGAGCGGTCTCCTACGAGCAGTACTTC	CASSRAVSYEQYF
TRBD1	-	TRBV30	TRBJ2-1	TGTGCCTCCCTGAGGCAGGGGGCGGGGTACAATGAGCAGTTCTTC	CASLRQGAGYNEQFF
-	-	TRBV6-2/TRBV6-3	TRBJ2-1	TGTGCCAGCAGCCCCAGTAGCGGAGATTGGAATGAGCAGTTCTTC	CASSPSSGDWNEQFF
TRBD1	-	TRBV6-2/TRBV6-3	TRBJ2-7	TGTGCCAGCAGTGCAATGACAGGGACCTACGAGCAGTACTTC	CASSAMTGTYEQYF
TRBD2	-	TRBV3-1/TRBV3-2	TRBJ2-3	TGTGCCAGCAGCACTTTAGCGGGAGGGATAGCAGATACGCAGTATTTT	CASSTLAGGIADTQYF
-	-	TRBV28	TRBJ1-1	TGTGCCAGCAGGGCGGAGTATAACACTGAAGCTTTCTTT	CASRAEYNTEAFF
-	-	TRBV30	TRBJ1-5	TGTGCCTGGAGCAGTACACGCGGTTACAATCAGCCCCAGCATTTT	CAWSSTRGYNQPQHF
-	-	TRBV12-3/TRBV12-4	TRBJ2-7	TGTGCCAGCAGTCGGGGACTCCCTTCTTTGCAGTACTTC	CASSRGLPSLQYF
TRBD2	-	TRBV28	TRBJ2-3	TGTGCCAGCAGTTTACCAGCGGGGCCCTACAATACGCAGTATTTT	CASSLPAGPYNTQYF
-	-	TRBV2	TRBJ1-3	TGTGCCAGCAGGGACAGTCCTGGAAACACCATATATTTT	CASRDSPGNTIYF
TRBD2	-	TRBV20-1	TRBJ2-7	TGCAGTGCTAGTGGCGCTAGCGGTCAGATAGTCGACGAGCAGTACTTC	CSASGASGQIVDEQYF
-	-	TRBV27	TRBJ1-1	TGTGCCAGCAGTCGACGAGGGAACACTGAAGCTTTCTTT	CASSRRGNTEAFF
TRBD2	-	TRBV18	TRBJ2-7	TGTGCCAGCTCACCCCGTCTCGGCGGGAGTTTCCACGAGCAGTACTTC	CASSPRLGGSFHEQYF
-	-	TRBV25-1	TRBJ2-4	TGTGCCAGCAGTGGGGAGTCCCTAGCCAAAAACATTCAGTACTTC	CASSGESLAKNIQYF